A single sample is the source of the 8 T cell receptor beta chains below, sequenced in a study of cytomegalovirus exposure and HLA in healthy donors. The PCR employed 60 Vbeta primers together with 13 Jbeta primers. Repertoires were generated with immunoSEQ multiplex PCR, while TCRdb's copy carries only in-frame clones and drops some. Of over 150,000 clones detected, approximately 71% appear once; the ten largest clones hold over 1.2%. The sample was PBMCs. The receptors were sampled from a man aged 45 to 65 in good health and CMV-seronegative.

V and J are TRBV19 and TRBJ1-2; TRBD1 might be the D (6 bases). The CDR3 extends over 13 amino acids. The germline CDR1 and CDR2 sequences are LNHDA and SQIVND (reference sequence). With 5 bases removed from V and 8 bases from J, the gap between germline ends came to 15 bases. The CDR3 DNA is TGTGCCAGTAGTCTCAGACAGGTCCAAGGCTACACCTTC. Protein: CASSLRQVQGYTF.

V gene TRBV4-1 combines with J gene TRBJ1-2; D ambiguous. CDR3 length equals 18 residues. Germline V gene lookup returns CDR1 MGHRA and CDR2 YSYEKL. V lost 0 bases, J lost 0 bases, and 17 bases lay in between. The CDR3 reads CASSQDRAQMLANYGYTF. In nucleotides, the CDR3 is TGCGCCAGCAGCCAAGATCGCGCGCAGATGCTAGCTAACTATGGCTACACCTTC.

Remarks on this clone: The same CDR3 can be traced to other DNA sequences in this sample. V usage is TRBV6-5 and J usage is TRBJ1-1, with D maybe TRBD1 (5 bases). The CDR3 totals 13 residues. Germline CDR1 and CDR2: MNHEY and SVGAGI. V lost 5 bases and J lost 5, with 12 bases in between. The CDR3 reads CASSPLGGTEAFF. CDR3 nucleotides: TGTGCCAGCAGTCCCCTCGGGGGGACTGAAGCTTTCTTT.

In this sample, this clone turned up a few times. The chain carries TRBV13 and TRBJ2-7; D is undetermined. In germline, CDR1 is PRHDT, CDR2 FYEKMQ (reference sequence). This CDR3 contains 15 residues. The V end was cut by 4 bases, the J end by 0 bases, with 13 bases between. The CDR3: CASSSFLSSSYEQYF. CDR3 sequence (DNA): TGTGCCAGCAGCTCCTTCCTATCTAGCTCCTACGAGCAGTACTTC.

This clone came up a few times. V usage is TRBV7-2 and J usage is TRBJ1-4; D call uncertain. Trimming stripped 4 bases from V and 6 bases from J, with 12 bases between. This CDR3 has 14 residues. Germline assignment: CDR1 SGHTA and CDR2 FQGNSA. CDR3 coding DNA: TGTGCCAGCAGCTCCCAAGCAAGCTATGAAAAACTGTTTTTT. Translating gives CASSSQASYEKLFF.

The rearrangement uses TRBV10-3 and TRBJ2-3, with D unclear. CDR1 and CDR2 (germline): ENHRY, SYGVKD. The CDR3 spans 15 residues. Deletions cut 0 bases from V and 0 bases from J, with 7 bases between. The CDR3 loop is CAISESSQSTDTQYF. CDR3 in DNA: TGTGCCATCAGTGAGTCGTCGCAGAGCACAGATACGCAGTATTTT.

The chain employs TRBV7-9 and TRBJ2-7, with D possibly matching TRBD2 (6 bases). Trimming removed 0 bases at V and 5 bases at J, with 8 bases between. The CDR3 is made up of 13 amino acids. Germline V gives CDR1 SEHNR, CDR2 FQNEAQ (reference sequence). CDR3: CASSLARRDEQYF. The CDR3 DNA follows: TGTGCCAGCAGCTTAGCGCGGAGGGACGAGCAGTACTTC.

The chain carries TRBV20-1 and TRBJ2-7, with D unresolved. The V end lost 0 bases, the J end lost 3 bases, and 3 bases lay between the germline ends. The CDR3 totals 11 residues. Per the germline V gene, CDR1 is DFQATT and CDR2 is SNEGSKA (reference sequence). The CDR3: CSARDYYEQYF. CDR3 nucleotides: TGCAGTGCTAGAGATTACTACGAGCAGTACTTC.